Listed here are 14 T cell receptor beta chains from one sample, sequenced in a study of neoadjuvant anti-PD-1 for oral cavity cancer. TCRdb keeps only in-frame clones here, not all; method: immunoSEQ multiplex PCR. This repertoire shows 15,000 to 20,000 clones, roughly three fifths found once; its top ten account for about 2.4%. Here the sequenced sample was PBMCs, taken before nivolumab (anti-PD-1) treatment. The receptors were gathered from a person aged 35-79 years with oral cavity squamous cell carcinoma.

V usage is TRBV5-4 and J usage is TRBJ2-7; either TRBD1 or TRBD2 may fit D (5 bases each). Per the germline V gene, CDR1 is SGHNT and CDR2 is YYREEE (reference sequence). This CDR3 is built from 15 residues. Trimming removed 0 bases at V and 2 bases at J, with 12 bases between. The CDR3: CASSLAGPVPYEQYF. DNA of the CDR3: TGTGCCAGCAGCTTGGCGGGGCCTGTGCCCTACGAGCAGTACTTC. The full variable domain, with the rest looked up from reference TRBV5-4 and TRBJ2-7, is ETGVTQSPTHLIKTRGQQVTLRCSSQSGHNTVSWYQQALGQGPQFIFQYYREEENGRGNFPPRFSGLQFPNYSSELNVNALELDDSALYLCASSLAGPVPYEQYFGPGTRLTVT.

The CDR3 DNA reads TGTGCCAGCAGCCAGGCCGGGACAGGGTGGTACGAGCAGTACTTC. It translates to CASSQAGTGWYEQYF. The rearrangement uses TRBV7-9 and TRBJ2-7; TRBD1 matches at 9 bases. In germline, CDR1 is SEHNR, CDR2 FQNEAQ (reference sequence). The CDR3 length is 15 residues. After removal of 5 bases from V and 4 bases from J, the junction contained 9 bases not matched to a gene.

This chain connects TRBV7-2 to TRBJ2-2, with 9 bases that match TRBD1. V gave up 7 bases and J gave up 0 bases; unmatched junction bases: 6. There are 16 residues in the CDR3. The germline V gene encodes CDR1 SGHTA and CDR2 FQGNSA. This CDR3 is CASTLDRGSNTGELFF. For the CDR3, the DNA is TGTGCCAGCACCCTGGACAGGGGATCGAACACCGGGGAGCTGTTTTTT. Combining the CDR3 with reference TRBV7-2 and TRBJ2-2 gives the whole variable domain GAGVSQSPSNKVTEKGKDVELRCDPISGHTALYWYRQSLGQGLEFLIYFQGNSAPDKSGLPSDRFSAERTGGSVSTLTIQRTQQEDSAVYLCASTLDRGSNTGELFFGEGSRLTVL.

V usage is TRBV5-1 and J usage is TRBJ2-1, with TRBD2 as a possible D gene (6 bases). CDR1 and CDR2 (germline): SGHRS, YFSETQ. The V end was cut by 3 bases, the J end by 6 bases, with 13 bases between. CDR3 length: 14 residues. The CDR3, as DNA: TGCGCCAGCAGCTACCGGGACTCTCTCAATGAGCAGTTCTTC. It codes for CASSYRDSLNEQFF.

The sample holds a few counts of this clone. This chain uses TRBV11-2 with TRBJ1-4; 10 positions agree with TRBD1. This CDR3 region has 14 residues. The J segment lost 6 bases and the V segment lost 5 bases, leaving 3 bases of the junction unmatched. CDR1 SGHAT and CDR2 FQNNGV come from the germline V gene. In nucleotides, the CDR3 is TGTGCCAGCAGCGTGGGACAGGGGTATGAAAAACTGTTTTTT. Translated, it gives CASSVGQGYEKLFF.

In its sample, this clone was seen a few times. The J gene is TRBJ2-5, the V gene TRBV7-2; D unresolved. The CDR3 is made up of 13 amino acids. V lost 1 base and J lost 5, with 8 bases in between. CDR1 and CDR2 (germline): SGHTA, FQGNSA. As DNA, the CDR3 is TGTGCCAGCAGCTTAGGGGGAAGGGAGACCCAGTACTTC. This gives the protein CASSLGGRETQYF.

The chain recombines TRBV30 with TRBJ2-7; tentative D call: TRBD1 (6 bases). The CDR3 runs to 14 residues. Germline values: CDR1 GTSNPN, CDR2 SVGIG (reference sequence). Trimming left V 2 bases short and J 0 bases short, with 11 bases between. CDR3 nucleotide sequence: TGTGCCTGGAGTAAACAGGGCTTCTCCTACGAGCAGTACTTC. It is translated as CAWSKQGFSYEQYF.

The CDR3 DNA reads TGTGCCAGCAGGCGGACAGGGCAAGTCTACGAGCAGTACTTC. It translates to CASRRTGQVYEQYF. J is TRBJ2-7 and V is TRBV6-5, with 8 bases fitting TRBD1. This CDR3 is built from 14 residues. With V trimmed by 6 bases and J by 3 bases, 7 bases remained unmatched. Germline V gives CDR1 MNHEY, CDR2 SVGAGI.

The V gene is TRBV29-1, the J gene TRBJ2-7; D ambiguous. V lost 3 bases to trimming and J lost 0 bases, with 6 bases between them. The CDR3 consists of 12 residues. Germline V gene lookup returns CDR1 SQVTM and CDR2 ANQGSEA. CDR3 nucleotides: TGCAGCGTTGAGGCGGCCTCCTACGAGCAGTACTTC. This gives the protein CSVEAASYEQYF.

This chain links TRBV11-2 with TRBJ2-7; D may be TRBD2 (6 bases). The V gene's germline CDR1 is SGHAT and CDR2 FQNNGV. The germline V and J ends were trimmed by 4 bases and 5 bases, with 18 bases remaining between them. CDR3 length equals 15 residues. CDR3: CASSSLTGRLDEQYF. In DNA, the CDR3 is TGTGCCAGCAGCTCCCTAACCGGGAGACTCGACGAGCAGTACTTC.

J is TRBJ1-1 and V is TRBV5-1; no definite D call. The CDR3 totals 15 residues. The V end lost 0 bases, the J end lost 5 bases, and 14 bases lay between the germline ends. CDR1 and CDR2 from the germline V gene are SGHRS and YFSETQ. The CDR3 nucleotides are TGCGCCAGCAGCTTGGCTATGGGTGGCATAACTGAAGCTTTCTTT. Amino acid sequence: CASSLAMGGITEAFF. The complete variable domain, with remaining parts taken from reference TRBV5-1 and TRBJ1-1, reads KAGVTQTPRYLIKTRGQQVTLSCSPISGHRSVSWYQQTPGQGLQFLFEYFSETQRNKGNFPGRFSGRQFSNSRSEMNVSTLELGDSALYLCASSLAMGGITEAFFGQGTRLTVV.

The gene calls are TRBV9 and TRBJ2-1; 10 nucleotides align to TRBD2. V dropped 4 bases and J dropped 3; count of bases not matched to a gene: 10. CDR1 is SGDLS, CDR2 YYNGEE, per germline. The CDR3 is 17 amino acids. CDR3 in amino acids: CASSLFLAGVNYNEQFF. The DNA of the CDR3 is TGTGCCAGCAGCCTCTTTCTAGCGGGAGTGAACTACAATGAGCAGTTCTTC.

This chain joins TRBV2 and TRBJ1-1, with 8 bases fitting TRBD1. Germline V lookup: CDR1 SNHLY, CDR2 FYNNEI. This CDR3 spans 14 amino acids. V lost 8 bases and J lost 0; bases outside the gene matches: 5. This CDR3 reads CASDGQGLNTEAFF. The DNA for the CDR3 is TGTGCCAGCGATGGACAGGGACTGAACACTGAAGCTTTCTTT.

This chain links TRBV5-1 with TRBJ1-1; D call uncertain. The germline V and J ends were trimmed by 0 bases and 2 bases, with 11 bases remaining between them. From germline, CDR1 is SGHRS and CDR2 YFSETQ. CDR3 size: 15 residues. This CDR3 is CASSLDLASNTEAFF. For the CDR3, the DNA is TGCGCCAGCAGCTTGGACCTGGCCAGTAACACTGAAGCTTTCTTT.